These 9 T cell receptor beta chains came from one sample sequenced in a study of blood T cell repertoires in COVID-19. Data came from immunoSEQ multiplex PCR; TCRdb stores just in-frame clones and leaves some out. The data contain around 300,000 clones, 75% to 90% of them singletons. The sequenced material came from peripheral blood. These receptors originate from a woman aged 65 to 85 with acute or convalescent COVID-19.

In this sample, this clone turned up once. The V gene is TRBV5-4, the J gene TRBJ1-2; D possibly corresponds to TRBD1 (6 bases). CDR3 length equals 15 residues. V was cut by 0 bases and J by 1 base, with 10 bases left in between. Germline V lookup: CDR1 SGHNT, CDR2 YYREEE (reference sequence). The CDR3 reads CASSLAGGLNYGYTF. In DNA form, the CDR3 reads TGTGCCAGCAGCTTGGCCGGGGGGCTTAACTATGGCTACACCTTC.

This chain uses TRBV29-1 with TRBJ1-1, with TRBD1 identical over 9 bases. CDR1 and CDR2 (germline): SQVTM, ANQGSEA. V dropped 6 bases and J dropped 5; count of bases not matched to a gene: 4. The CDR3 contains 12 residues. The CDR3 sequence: CSVDRGRTEAFF. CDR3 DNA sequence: TGCAGCGTAGACAGGGGGAGAACTGAAGCTTTCTTT.

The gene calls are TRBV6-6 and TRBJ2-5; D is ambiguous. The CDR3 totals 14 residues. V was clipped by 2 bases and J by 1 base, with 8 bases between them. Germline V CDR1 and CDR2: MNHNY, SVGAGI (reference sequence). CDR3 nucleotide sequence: TGTGCCAGCAGTTACGGGCAGATCCAAGAGACCCAGTACTTC. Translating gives CASSYGQIQETQYF.

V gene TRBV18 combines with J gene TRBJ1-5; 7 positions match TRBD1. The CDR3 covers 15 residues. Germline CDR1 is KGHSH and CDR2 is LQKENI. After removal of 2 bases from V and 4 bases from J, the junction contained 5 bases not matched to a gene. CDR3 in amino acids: CASSPGGQVNQPQHF. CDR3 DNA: TGTGCCAGCTCACCAGGAGGACAGGTAAATCAGCCCCAGCATTTT.

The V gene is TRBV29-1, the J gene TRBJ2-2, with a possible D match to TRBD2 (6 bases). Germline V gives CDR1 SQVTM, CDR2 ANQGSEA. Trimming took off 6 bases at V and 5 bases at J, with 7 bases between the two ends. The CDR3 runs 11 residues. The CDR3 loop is CSVGGTGELFF. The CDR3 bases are TGCAGCGTGGGGGGTACCGGGGAGCTGTTTTTT.

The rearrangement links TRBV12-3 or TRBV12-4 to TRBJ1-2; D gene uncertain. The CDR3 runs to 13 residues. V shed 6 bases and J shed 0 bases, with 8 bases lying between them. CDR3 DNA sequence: TGTGCCAGCAGCCAACGAGCTAACTATGGCTACACCTTC. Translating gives CASSQRANYGYTF.

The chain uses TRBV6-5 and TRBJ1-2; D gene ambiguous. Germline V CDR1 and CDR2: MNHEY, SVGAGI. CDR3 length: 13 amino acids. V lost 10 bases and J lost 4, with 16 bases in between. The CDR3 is CATLQRVGYGYTF. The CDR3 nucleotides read TGTGCCACCCTTCAGCGAGTTGGCTATGGCTACACCTTC.

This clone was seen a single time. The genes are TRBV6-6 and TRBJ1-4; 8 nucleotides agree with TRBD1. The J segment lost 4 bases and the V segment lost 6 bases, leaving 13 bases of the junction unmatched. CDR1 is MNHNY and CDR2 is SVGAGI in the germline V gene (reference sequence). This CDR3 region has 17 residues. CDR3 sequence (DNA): TGTGCCAGCAGACGACAGGGGCTGGTTTGGGGTAATGAAAAACTGTTTTTT. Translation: CASRRQGLVWGNEKLFF.

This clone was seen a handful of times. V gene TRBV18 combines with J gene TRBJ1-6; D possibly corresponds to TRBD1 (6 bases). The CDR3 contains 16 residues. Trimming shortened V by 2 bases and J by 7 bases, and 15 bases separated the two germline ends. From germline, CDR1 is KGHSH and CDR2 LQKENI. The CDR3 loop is CASSPYAGVNNSPLHF. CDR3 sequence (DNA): TGTGCCAGCTCACCATACGCAGGGGTTAACAATTCACCCCTCCACTTT.